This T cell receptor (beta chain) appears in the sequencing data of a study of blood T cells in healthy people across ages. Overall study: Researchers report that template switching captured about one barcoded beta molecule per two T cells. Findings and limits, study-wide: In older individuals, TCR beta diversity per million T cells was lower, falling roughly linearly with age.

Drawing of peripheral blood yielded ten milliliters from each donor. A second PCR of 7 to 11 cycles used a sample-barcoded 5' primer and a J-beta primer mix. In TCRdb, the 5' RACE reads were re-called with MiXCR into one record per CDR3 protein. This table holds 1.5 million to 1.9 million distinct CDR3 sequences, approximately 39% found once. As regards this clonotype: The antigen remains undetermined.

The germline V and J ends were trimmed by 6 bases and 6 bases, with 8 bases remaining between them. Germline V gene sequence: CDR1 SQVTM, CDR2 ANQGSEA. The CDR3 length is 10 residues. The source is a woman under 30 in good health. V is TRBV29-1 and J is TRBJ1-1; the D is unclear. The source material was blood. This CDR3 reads CSVSGPEAFF. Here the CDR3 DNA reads TGCAGCGTATCAGGTCCTGAAGCTTTCTTT. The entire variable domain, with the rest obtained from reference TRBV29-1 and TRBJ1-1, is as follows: SAVISQKPSRDICQRGTSLTIQCQVDSQVTMMFWYRQQPGQSLTLIATANQGSEATYESGFVIDKFPISRPNLTFSTLTVSNMSPEDSSIYLCSVSGPEAFFGQGTRLTVV.